This passage covers 21 T cell receptor beta chains from one sample sequenced in a study of T cell clones after liver transplantation. Only in-frame clones appear in the TCRdb table, and some are missing; sequencing was by immunoSEQ multiplex PCR. This table holds about 50,000 clones, approximately 71% found once. The sample here was CD4+ T cells from blood, taken around 54 months after liver transplant. The receptors were gathered from a human patient who received a liver transplant. Some T cells may be transferred from the graft donor.

This clone was seen a few times. V and J are TRBV28 and TRBJ2-5; 8 positions agree with TRBD1. Losses at the gene ends were 4 bases for V and 2 bases for J; bases not matched to a gene: 3. The CDR3 is 14 amino acids. Germline loops: CDR1 MDHEN, CDR2 SYDVKM. The CDR3: CASSSQGAQETQYF. In DNA form, the CDR3 reads TGTGCCAGCAGTTCCCAGGGGGCGCAAGAGACCCAGTACTTC.

The V and J genes are TRBV20-1 and TRBJ1-2; no firm D call. V was shortened by 3 bases and J by 5 bases, with 7 bases between the two germline ends. CDR3 length: 11 residues. Germline V gene sequence: CDR1 DFQATT, CDR2 SNEGSKA (reference sequence). The CDR3 here is CSASDQYGYTF. The DNA for the CDR3 is TGCAGTGCTAGCGACCAGTATGGCTACACCTTC.

The genes are TRBV10-3 and TRBJ2-3, with D hard to call. Germline assignment: CDR1 ENHRY and CDR2 SYGVKD. This CDR3 is built from 16 residues. Trimming cost V 0 bases and J 3 bases, with 13 bases left between them. CDR3 DNA: TGTGCCATCAGTGAGTCGAATGGGATTGGGACAGATACGCAGTATTTT. It yields the protein CAISESNGIGTDTQYF.

The J gene is TRBJ2-7, the V gene TRBV5-1; 9 bases are a match to TRBD1. Trimming cost V 3 bases and J 3 bases; bases outside gene matches: 4. This CDR3 spans 14 amino acids. Germline V gene sequence: CDR1 SGHRS, CDR2 YFSETQ. The CDR3 region is CASSSGQGFYEQYF. The CDR3 region has the DNA TGCGCCAGCAGCTCGGGACAGGGTTTCTACGAGCAGTACTTC.

The chain recombines TRBV6-5 with TRBJ2-3; TRBD1 matches at 7 bases. The germline V gene has CDR1 MNHEY and CDR2 SVGAGI. The J segment lost 2 bases and the V segment lost 6 bases, leaving 2 bases of the junction unmatched. The CDR3 loop spans 13 amino acids. This chain's CDR3 is CASRDRITDTQYF. The CDR3 DNA reads as TGTGCCAGCAGGGACAGGATCACAGATACGCAGTATTTT.

The chain employs TRBV6-4 and TRBJ1-2; 9 bases align to TRBD1. V dropped 0 bases and J dropped 4; count of bases not matched to a gene: 6. This CDR3 is built from 16 residues. The germline V gene has CDR1 MRHNA and CDR2 SNTAGT. The CDR3 here is CASSDSNRDRAYGYTF. DNA for the CDR3: TGTGCCAGCAGTGACTCAAACCGGGACAGGGCCTATGGCTACACCTTC.

This chain's CDR3 is CASSITGGLEVEQYF. The CDR3 region has the DNA TGTGCCAGTAGTATAACGGGGGGGCTGGAAGTCGAGCAGTACTTC. This sequence joins TRBV19 and TRBJ2-7; TRBD2 matches 8 bases. The CDR3 is 15 amino acids. The V and J ends lost 2 bases and 6 bases, in that order; junction bases with no gene match: 9. Germline CDR1 is LNHDA and CDR2 is SQIVND (reference sequence).

The chain carries TRBV6-5 and TRBJ2-7; maybe TRBD1 (6 bases). Trimming left V 2 bases short and J 6 bases short, with 11 bases between. The V gene's germline CDR1 is MNHEY and CDR2 SVGAGI. The CDR3 length is 13 residues. The CDR3 is CASSYDRQGEQYF. Written as DNA, the CDR3 is TGTGCCAGCAGTTACGACAGGCAAGGCGAGCAGTACTTC.

The chain has TRBV6-6 and TRBJ2-3; 7 positions match TRBD2. The V and J ends lost 7 bases and 6 bases, in that order; junction bases with no gene match: 16. Per germline, CDR1 MNHNY and CDR2 SVGAGI (reference sequence). The CDR3 is made up of 16 amino acids. The CDR3 reads CASTPQRDSGGDTQYF. CDR3 DNA: TGTGCCAGCACCCCACAGCGGGACTCTGGAGGGGATACGCAGTATTTT.

The chain has TRBV25-1 and TRBJ2-1; the match to TRBD2 covers 12 bases. The CDR3 spans 17 residues. Germline V gives CDR1 MGHDK, CDR2 SYGVNS. Trimming at V came to 4 bases and at J to 7 bases, leaving 11 bases not matched to a gene. CDR3 sequence: CASSGTLAGGRRNEQFF. The CDR3 nucleotides read TGTGCCAGCAGTGGGACACTAGCGGGGGGACGTCGGAATGAGCAGTTCTTC.

The chain is built from TRBV7-9 and TRBJ1-2; tentative D call: TRBD1 (5 bases). The CDR3 runs 15 residues. Trimming stripped 7 bases from V and 3 bases from J, with 18 bases between. Germline assignment: CDR1 SEHNR and CDR2 FQNEAQ (reference sequence). CDR3 residues: CASTPAIQAHYGYTF. CDR3 nucleotide sequence: TGTGCCAGCACCCCTGCCATACAGGCTCACTATGGCTACACCTTC.

This chain links TRBV19 with TRBJ1-5; D is undetermined. The germline gives CDR1 LNHDA, CDR2 SQIVND (reference sequence). The CDR3 totals 15 residues. V was trimmed by 8 bases and J by 7 bases, leaving 21 bases between them. The DNA of the CDR3 is TGTGCCAGTGCCCGAGAAAGGGCCGTACTCCAGCCCCAGCATTTT. Amino acids: CASARERAVLQPQHF.

The J gene is TRBJ2-7, the V gene TRBV13; a possible D gene is TRBD1 (6 bases). There are 13 residues in the CDR3. V lost 5 bases, J lost 6 bases, and 14 bases lay in between. Germline lookup yields CDR1 PRHDT and CDR2 FYEKMQ (reference sequence). CDR3 DNA sequence: TGTGCCAGCAGCCACCGACAGGCTGGCGAGCAGTACTTC. Translating gives CASSHRQAGEQYF.

J is TRBJ2-7 and V is TRBV7-7; the D gene could be TRBD1 or TRBD2 (5 bases each). The V gene lost 5 bases and the J gene lost 1 base, with 12 bases spanning the gap. The V gene's germline CDR1 is SSHAT and CDR2 FNYEAQ (reference sequence). The CDR3 sequence is 14 residues long. CDR3: CASSPLGDSYEQYF. DNA of the CDR3: TGTGCCAGCAGCCCCCTGGGGGATTCCTACGAGCAGTACTTC. Combining the CDR3 with reference TRBV7-7 and TRBJ2-7 gives the whole variable domain GAGVSQSPRYKVTKRGQDVTLRCDPISSHATLYWYQQALGQGPEFLTYFNYEAQPDKSGLPSDRFSAERPEGSISTLTIQRTEQRDSAMYRCASSPLGDSYEQYFGPGTRLTVT.

J is TRBJ1-1 and V is TRBV7-6; D perhaps matches TRBD1 (5 bases). CDR1 SGHVS and CDR2 FNYEAQ come from the germline V gene. V was trimmed by 1 base and J by 1 base, leaving 10 bases between them. This CDR3 comprises 15 residues. This CDR3 is CASSLGGTENTEAFF. CDR3 nucleotides: TGTGCCAGCAGCTTAGGGGGGACGGAGAACACTGAAGCTTTCTTT.

This chain uses TRBV10-2 with TRBJ2-2; D call uncertain. Germline V lookup: CDR1 WSHSY, CDR2 SAAADI. V was trimmed by 5 bases and J by 7 bases, leaving 11 bases between them. The CDR3 is made up of 13 amino acids. The CDR3 DNA reads TGCGCCAGCAGTCCAGGATTCGGCGGGGAGCTGTTTTTT. It yields the protein CASSPGFGGELFF.

The chain couples TRBV11-2 to TRBJ2-3; tentative D call: TRBD2 (5 bases). Germline V gene data show CDR1 as SGHAT and CDR2 as FQNNGV. Trimming took off 5 bases at V and 4 bases at J, with 16 bases between the two ends. The CDR3 runs to 15 residues. CDR3 region: CASSPKGLSADTQYF. The CDR3 nucleotides are TGTGCCAGCAGCCCAAAAGGACTCTCGGCAGATACGCAGTATTTT.

The chain uses TRBV2 and TRBJ2-2; 9 bases fit TRBD2. V trimming: 8 bases; J trimming: 2 bases; junction bases outside the gene matches: 6. Germline V gene lookup returns CDR1 SNHLY and CDR2 FYNNEI. The CDR3 runs 15 residues. The CDR3 protein is CASQPRGGNTGELFF. The CDR3, as DNA: TGTGCCAGCCAACCGCGGGGGGGAAACACCGGGGAGCTGTTTTTT.

The V and J genes are TRBV28 and TRBJ1-4; D not certain. CDR3 length equals 16 residues. The V end was cut by 5 bases, the J end by 0 bases, with 13 bases between. The germline V gene encodes CDR1 MDHEN and CDR2 SYDVKM. The CDR3 bases are TGTGCCAGCAGTACCCTGTGGGGAGCAACTAATGAAAAACTGTTTTTT. Amino acid sequence: CASSTLWGATNEKLFF.

This rearrangement joins TRBV10-1 to TRBJ2-2, with 11 bases matching TRBD1. V was pared by 5 bases and J by 3 bases, with 8 bases of the junction left unmatched. The length of the CDR3 is 17 residues. CDR1 is WNHNN, CDR2 SYGVQD, per germline (reference sequence). The CDR3 DNA follows: TGCGCCAGCAGTAAAGAGGGGGGACAGGGGGACACCGGGGAGCTGTTTTTT. This translates into CASSKEGGQGDTGELFF.

The chain has TRBV29-1 and TRBJ1-2; 7 nucleotides match TRBD1. V trimming: 4 bases; J trimming: 5 bases; junction bases outside the gene matches: 13. CDR1 and CDR2 from the germline V gene are SQVTM and ANQGSEA. CDR3 length equals 15 residues. The chain's CDR3 is CSVGTRQGRGYGYTF. The CDR3 DNA reads as TGCAGCGTTGGAACCCGACAGGGACGAGGTTATGGCTACACCTTC.